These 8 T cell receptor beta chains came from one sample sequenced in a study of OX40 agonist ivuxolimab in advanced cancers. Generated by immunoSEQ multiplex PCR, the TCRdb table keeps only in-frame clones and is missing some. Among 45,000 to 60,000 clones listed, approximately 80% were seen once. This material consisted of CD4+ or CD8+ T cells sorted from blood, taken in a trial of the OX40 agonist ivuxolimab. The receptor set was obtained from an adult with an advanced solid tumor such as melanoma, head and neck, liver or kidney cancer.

The CDR3 DNA is TGTGCCAGCAGCGTCACTAGAGTTGAGACCCAGTACTTC. This gives the protein CASSVTRVETQYF. The rearrangement uses TRBV2 and TRBJ2-5; the D gene is possibly TRBD2 (5 bases). The CDR3 sequence is 13 residues long. V lost 6 bases to trimming and J lost 5 bases, with 13 bases between them. CDR1 is SNHLY and CDR2 is FYNNEI in the germline V gene.

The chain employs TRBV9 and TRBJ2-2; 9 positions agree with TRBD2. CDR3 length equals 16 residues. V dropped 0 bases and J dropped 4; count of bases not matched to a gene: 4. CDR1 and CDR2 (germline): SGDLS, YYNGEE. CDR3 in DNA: TGTGCCAGCAGCGTAGTAGCTAGCGGGATCACCGGGGAGCTGTTTTTT. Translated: CASSVVASGITGELFF.

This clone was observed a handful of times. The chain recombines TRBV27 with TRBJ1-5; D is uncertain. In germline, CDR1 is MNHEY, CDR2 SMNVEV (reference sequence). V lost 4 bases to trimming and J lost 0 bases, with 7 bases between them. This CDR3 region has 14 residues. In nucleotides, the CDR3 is TGTGCCAGCAGTTCCGGGAATAGCAATCAGCCCCAGCATTTT. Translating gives CASSSGNSNQPQHF.

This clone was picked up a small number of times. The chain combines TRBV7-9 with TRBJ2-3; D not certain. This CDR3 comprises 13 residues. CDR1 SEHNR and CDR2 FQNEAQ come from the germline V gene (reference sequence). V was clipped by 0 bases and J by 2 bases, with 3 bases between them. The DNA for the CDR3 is TGTGCCAGCAGCTTAGCGATCACAGATACGCAGTATTTT. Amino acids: CASSLAITDTQYF.

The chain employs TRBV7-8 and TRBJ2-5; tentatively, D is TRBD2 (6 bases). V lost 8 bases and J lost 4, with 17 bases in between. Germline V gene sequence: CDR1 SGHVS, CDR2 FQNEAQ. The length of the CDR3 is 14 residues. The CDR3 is CASGLDGSPETQYF. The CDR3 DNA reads TGTGCCAGCGGTCTCGACGGGAGCCCAGAGACCCAGTACTTC. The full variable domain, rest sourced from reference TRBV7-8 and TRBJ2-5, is GAGVSQSPRYKVAKRGQDVALRCDPISGHVSLFWYQQALGQGPEFLTYFQNEAQLDKSGLPSDRFFAERPEGSVSTLKIQRTQQEDSAVYLCASGLDGSPETQYFGPGTRLLVL.

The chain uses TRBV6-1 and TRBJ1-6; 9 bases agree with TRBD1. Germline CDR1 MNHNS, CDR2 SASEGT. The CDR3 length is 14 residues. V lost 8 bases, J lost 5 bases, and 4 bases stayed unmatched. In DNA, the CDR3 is TGTGCCAGCGGGAGGACAGGGGATAATTCACCCCTCCACTTT. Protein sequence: CASGRTGDNSPLHF.

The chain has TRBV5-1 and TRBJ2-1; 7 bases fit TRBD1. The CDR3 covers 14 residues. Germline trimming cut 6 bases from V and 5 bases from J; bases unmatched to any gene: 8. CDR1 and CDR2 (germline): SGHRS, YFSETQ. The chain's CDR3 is CASILGTANNEQFF. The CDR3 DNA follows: TGCGCCAGCATTCTCGGGACAGCCAACAATGAGCAGTTCTTC.

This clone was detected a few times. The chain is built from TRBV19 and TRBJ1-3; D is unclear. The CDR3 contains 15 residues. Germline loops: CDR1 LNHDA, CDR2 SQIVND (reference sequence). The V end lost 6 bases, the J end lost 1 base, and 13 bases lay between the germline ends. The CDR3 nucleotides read TGTGCCAGTAGCGAGGTGTCTGCTTCTGGAAACACCATATATTTT. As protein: CASSEVSASGNTIYF. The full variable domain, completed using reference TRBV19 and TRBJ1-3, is DGGITQSPKYLFRKEGQNVTLSCEQNLNHDAMYWYRQDPGQGLRLIYYSQIVNDFQKGDIAEGYSVSREKKESFPLTVTSAQKNPTAFYLCASSEVSASGNTIYFGEGSWLTVV.